These 10 T cell receptor beta chains came from one sample sequenced in a study of patients and donors after allogeneic stem cell transplantation. TCRdb fed the RT-PCR reads into MiXCR, producing one record per CDR3 protein. The profile shows over 65,000 distinct CDR3 sequences, around a quarter of them singletons. The sample consisted of blood, either unsorted or a sorted T cell fraction (not recorded which). These receptors were obtained from a human donor who was either an allogeneic HSCT recipient or a stem cell or donor lymphocyte infusion donor (not recorded which). It is not recorded whose cells these are; they may come from a transplant donor.

A single count supports this clonotype. Because the CDR3 is missing its conserved closing phenylalanine or tryptophan, this is likely a read error. The V gene is TRBV6-6, the J gene TRBJ1-1, with TRBD1 matching over 7 bases. This CDR3 is built from 14 residues. Per germline, CDR1 MNHNY and CDR2 SVGAGI (reference sequence). Trimming cost V 6 bases and J 6 bases; bases outside gene matches: 10. CDR3 region: CASRLGQASSEAFL. Written as DNA, the CDR3 is TGTGCCAGCAGGCTCGGACAGGCAAGTTCTGAAGCTTTCTTG.

This clonotype has a handful of counts. J is TRBJ2-5 and V is TRBV15; tentatively, D is TRBD2 (6 bases). The germline CDR1 and CDR2 sequences are LNHNV and YYDKDF (reference sequence). The CDR3 contains 17 residues. V was shortened by 0 bases and J by 0 bases, with 14 bases between the two germline ends. CDR3 sequence reads: CATSREGSGTHQETQYF. The CDR3 DNA reads as TGTGCCACCAGCAGAGAGGGTAGTGGGACTCACCAAGAGACCCAGTACTTC.

A few counts support this clonotype. The genes are TRBV5-1 and TRBJ2-1; 10 bases fit TRBD2. The CDR3 is 20 amino acids. Per the germline V gene, CDR1 is SGHRS and CDR2 is YFSETQ. The J segment lost 5 bases and the V segment lost 1 base, leaving 18 bases of the junction unmatched. In nucleotides, the CDR3 is TGCGCCAGCAGCTTGTTCGCCGGACTAGCGGCTCTTGTACGAAACAATGAGCAGTTCTTC. Amino acids: CASSLFAGLAALVRNNEQFF.

This clonotype was picked up many times. This chain joins TRBV7-2 and TRBJ1-1; D uncertain. V lost 1 base and J lost 2, with 11 bases in between. CDR1 SGHTA and CDR2 FQGNSA come from the germline V gene. The CDR3 consists of 15 residues. CDR3 DNA: TGTGCCAGCAGCTTAGAGTGGGGAGTAAACACTGAAGCTTTCTTT. It is translated as CASSLEWGVNTEAFF. The variable domain in full, with the rest retrieved from reference TRBV7-2 and TRBJ1-1, is GAGVSQSPSNKVTEKGKDVELRCDPISGHTALYWYRQSLGQGLEFLIYFQGNSAPDKSGLPSDRFSAERTGGSVSTLTIQRTQQEDSAVYLCASSLEWGVNTEAFFGQGTRLTVV.

This clonotype was counted a few times. The chain has TRBV20-1 and TRBJ2-7, with 10 nucleotides matching TRBD2. The ends lost 7 bases at V and 2 bases at J; junction bases unmatched: 11. The germline V gene has CDR1 DFQATT and CDR2 SNEGSKA (reference sequence). This CDR3 contains 15 residues. CDR3: CSGRRASGGTYEQYF. The CDR3, as DNA: TGCAGTGGCCGAAGGGCTAGCGGGGGCACCTACGAGCAGTACTTC.

The chain carries TRBV4-1 and TRBJ2-1, with 10 bases lining up with TRBD2. V gave up 2 bases and J gave up 2 bases; unmatched junction bases: 3. Germline-derived CDR1 and CDR2 are MGHRA and YSYEKL. This CDR3 comprises 16 residues. This chain's CDR3 is CASSQQREGPYNEQFF. CDR3 bases: TGCGCCAGCAGCCAACAGCGGGAGGGGCCCTACAATGAGCAGTTCTTC.

This clonotype was observed a few times. The V gene is TRBV7-2, the J gene TRBJ2-2; 14 bases align to TRBD2. Germline V gives CDR1 SGHTA, CDR2 FQGNSA. The CDR3 is made up of 16 amino acids. With V trimmed by 4 bases and J by 6 bases, 4 bases remained unmatched. CDR3 region: CASSSRTSGRPGELFF. The CDR3, as DNA: TGTGCCAGCAGCTCGCGGACTAGCGGGAGGCCCGGGGAGCTGTTTTTT.

The chain couples TRBV7-9 to TRBJ2-1; D may match TRBD1 or TRBD2 (5 bases each). The CDR3 runs to 15 residues. Germline CDR1 SEHNR, CDR2 FQNEAQ (reference sequence). Deletions cut 1 base from V and 4 bases from J, with 11 bases between. The CDR3 DNA reads TGTGCCAGCAGCTTAGGGGACGTAAATTACAATGAGCAGTTCTTC. This codes for CASSLGDVNYNEQFF.

The chain employs TRBV11-2 and TRBJ1-5; D perhaps matches TRBD1 (5 bases). Trimming shortened V by 5 bases and J by 3 bases, and 14 bases separated the two germline ends. The germline V gene has CDR1 SGHAT and CDR2 FQNNGV. The CDR3 is made up of 15 amino acids. Here the CDR3 reads CASSINRGNNQPQHF. CDR3 in DNA: TGTGCCAGCAGCATAAACCGGGGCAACAATCAGCCCCAGCATTTT.

The rearrangement links TRBV27 to TRBJ2-3; 7 bases are shared with TRBD1. In germline, CDR1 is MNHEY, CDR2 SMNVEV (reference sequence). The CDR3 is 15 residues long. V dropped 4 bases and J dropped 2; count of bases not matched to a gene: 6. This CDR3 reads CASSYTGQHTDTQYF. The CDR3 region has the DNA TGTGCCAGCAGTTATACGGGACAGCACACAGATACGCAGTATTTT.